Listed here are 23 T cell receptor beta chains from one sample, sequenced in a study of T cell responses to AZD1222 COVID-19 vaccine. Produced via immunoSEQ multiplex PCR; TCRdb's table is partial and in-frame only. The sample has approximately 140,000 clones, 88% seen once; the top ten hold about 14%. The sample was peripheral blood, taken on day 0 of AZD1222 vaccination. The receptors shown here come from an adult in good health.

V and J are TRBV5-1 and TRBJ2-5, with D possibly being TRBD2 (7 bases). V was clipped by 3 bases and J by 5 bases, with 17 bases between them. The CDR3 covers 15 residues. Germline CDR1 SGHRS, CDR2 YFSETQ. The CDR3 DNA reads TGCGCCAGCAGCTCAGCTCGCGGGGGCGGGGAGACCCAGTACTTC. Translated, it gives CASSSARGGGETQYF.

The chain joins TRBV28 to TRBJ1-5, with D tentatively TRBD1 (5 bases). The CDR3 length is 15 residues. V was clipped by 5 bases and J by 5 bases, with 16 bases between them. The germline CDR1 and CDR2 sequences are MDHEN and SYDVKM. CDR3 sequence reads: CASSKDWDRDQPQHF. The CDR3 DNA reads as TGTGCCAGCAGTAAAGACTGGGACCGCGATCAGCCCCAGCATTTT. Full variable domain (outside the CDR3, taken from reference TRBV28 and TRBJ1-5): DVKVTQSSRYLVKRTGEKVFLECVQDMDHENMFWYRQDPGLGLRLIYFSYDVKMKEKGDIPEGYSVSREKKERFSLILESASTNQTSMYLCASSKDWDRDQPQHFGDGTRLSIL.

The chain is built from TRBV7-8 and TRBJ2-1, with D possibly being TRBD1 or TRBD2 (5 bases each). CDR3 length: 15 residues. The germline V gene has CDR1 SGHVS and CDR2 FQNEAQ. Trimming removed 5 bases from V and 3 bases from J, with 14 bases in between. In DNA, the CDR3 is TGTGCCAGCAGCCAGGGACCGCAAATCTACAATGAGCAGTTCTTC. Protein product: CASSQGPQIYNEQFF.

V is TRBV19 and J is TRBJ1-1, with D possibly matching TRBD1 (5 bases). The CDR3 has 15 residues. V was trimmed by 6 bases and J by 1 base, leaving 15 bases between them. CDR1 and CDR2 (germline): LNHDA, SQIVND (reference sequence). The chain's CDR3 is CASRGGTGQNTEAFF. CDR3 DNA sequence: TGTGCCAGTAGGGGGGGGACGGGCCAGAACACTGAAGCTTTCTTT.

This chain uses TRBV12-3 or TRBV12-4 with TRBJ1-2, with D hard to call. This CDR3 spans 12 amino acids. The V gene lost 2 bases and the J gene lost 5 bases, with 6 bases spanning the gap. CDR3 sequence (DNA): TGTGCCAGCAGTTTATCTGAATATGGCTACACCTTC. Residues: CASSLSEYGYTF.

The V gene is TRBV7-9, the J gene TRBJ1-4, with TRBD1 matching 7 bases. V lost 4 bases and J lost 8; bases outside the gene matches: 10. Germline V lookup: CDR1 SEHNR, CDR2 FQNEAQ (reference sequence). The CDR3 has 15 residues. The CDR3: CASSSRQGREEKLFF. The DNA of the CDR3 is TGTGCCAGCAGCTCCAGACAGGGTCGGGAGGAAAAACTGTTTTTT.

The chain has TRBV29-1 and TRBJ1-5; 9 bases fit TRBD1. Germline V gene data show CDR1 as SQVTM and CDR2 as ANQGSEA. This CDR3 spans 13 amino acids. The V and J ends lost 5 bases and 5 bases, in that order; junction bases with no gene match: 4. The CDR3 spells CSVRQGGDQPQHF. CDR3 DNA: TGCAGCGTTAGACAGGGGGGCGATCAGCCCCAGCATTTT. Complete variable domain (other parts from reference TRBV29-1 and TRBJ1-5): SAVISQKPSRDICQRGTSLTIQCQVDSQVTMMFWYRQQPGQSLTLIATANQGSEATYESGFVIDKFPISRPNLTFSTLTVSNMSPEDSSIYLCSVRQGGDQPQHFGDGTRLSIL.

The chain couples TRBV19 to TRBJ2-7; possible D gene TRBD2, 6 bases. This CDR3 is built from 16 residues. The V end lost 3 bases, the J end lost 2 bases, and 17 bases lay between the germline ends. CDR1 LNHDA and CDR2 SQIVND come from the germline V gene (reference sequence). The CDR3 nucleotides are TGTGCCAGTAGTATCTCAGGACTACCCACCCCCTACGAGCAGTACTTC. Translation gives CASSISGLPTPYEQYF.

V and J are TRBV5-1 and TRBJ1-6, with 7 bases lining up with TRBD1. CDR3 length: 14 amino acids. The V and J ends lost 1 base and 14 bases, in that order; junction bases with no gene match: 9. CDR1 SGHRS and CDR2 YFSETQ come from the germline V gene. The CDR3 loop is CASSLRTGESSLHF. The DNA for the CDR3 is TGCGCCAGCAGCTTGAGGACAGGTGAGAGTTCCCTCCACTTT.

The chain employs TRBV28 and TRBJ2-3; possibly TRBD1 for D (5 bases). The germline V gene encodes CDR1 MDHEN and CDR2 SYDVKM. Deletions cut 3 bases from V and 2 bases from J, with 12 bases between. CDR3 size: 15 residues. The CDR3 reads CASSFGGGATDTQYF. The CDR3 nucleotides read TGTGCCAGCAGTTTTGGCGGTGGGGCCACAGATACGCAGTATTTT.

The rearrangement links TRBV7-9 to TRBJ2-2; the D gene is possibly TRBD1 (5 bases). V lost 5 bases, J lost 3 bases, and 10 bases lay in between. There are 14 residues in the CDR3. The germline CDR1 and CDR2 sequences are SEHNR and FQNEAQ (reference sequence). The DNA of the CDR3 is TGTGCCAGCAGCCCAGACAGTTACACCGGGGAGCTGTTTTTT. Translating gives CASSPDSYTGELFF. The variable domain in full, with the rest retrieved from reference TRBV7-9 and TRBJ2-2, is DTGVSQNPRHKITKRGQNVTFRCDPISEHNRLYWYRQTLGQGPEFLTYFQNEAQLEKSRLLSDRFSAERPKGSFSTLEIQRTEQGDSAMYLCASSPDSYTGELFFGEGSRLTVL.

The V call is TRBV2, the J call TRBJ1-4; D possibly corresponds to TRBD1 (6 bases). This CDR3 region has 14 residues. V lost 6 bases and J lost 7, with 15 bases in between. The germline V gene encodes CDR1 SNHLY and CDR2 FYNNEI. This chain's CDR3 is CASRLQGRGEKLFF. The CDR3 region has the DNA TGTGCCAGCAGACTCCAGGGCAGGGGTGAAAAACTGTTTTTT.

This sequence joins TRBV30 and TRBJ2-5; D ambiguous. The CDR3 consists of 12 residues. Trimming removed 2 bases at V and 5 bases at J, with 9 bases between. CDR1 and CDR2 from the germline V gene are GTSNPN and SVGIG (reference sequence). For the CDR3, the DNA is TGTGCCTGGAGTACAAACTCGGAGACCCAGTACTTC. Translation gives CAWSTNSETQYF. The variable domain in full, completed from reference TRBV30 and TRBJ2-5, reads SQTIHQWPATLVQPVGSPLSLECTVEGTSNPNLYWYRQAAGRGLQLLFYSVGIGQISSEVPQNLSASRPQDRQFILSSKKLLLSDSGFYLCAWSTNSETQYFGPGTRLLVL.

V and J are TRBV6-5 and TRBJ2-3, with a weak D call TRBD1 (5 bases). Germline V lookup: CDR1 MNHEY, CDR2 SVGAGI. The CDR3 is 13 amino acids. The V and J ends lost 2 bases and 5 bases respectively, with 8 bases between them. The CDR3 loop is CASSYGARDTQYF. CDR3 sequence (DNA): TGTGCCAGCAGTTACGGGGCCCGAGATACGCAGTATTTT.

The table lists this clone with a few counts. CDR3 loop: CASSFPPGGLSYEQYF. CDR3 bases: TGTGCCAGCAGCTTCCCCCCAGGGGGTCTCTCCTACGAGCAGTACTTC. This rearrangement joins TRBV2 to TRBJ2-7; 7 bases agree with TRBD1. J was trimmed by 0 bases and V by 6 bases; bases with no gene match: 11. Germline V gene lookup returns CDR1 SNHLY and CDR2 FYNNEI. The CDR3 contains 16 residues.

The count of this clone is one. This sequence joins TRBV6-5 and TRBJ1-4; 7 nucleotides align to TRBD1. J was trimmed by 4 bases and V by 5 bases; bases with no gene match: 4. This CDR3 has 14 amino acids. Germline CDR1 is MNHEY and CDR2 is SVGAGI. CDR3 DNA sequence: TGTGCCAGCAGTCACGGACAGGTTAATGAAAAACTGTTTTTT. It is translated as CASSHGQVNEKLFF.

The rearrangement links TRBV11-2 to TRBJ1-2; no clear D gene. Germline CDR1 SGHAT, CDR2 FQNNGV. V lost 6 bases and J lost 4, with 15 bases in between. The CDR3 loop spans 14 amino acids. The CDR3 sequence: CASSPGRTPYGYTF. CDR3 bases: TGTGCCAGCAGTCCCGGACGGACCCCCTATGGCTACACCTTC. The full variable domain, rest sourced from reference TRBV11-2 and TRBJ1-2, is EAGVAQSPRYKIIEKRQSVAFWCNPISGHATLYWYQQILGQGPKLLIQFQNNGVVDDSQLPKDRFSAERLKGVDSTLKIQPAKLEDSAVYLCASSPGRTPYGYTFGSGTRLTVV.

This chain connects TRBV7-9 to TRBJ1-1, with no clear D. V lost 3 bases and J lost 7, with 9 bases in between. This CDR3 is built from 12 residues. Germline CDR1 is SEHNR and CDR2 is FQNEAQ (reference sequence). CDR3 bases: TGTGCCAGCAGCTTGCGGACGGATGAAGCTTTCTTT. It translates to CASSLRTDEAFF. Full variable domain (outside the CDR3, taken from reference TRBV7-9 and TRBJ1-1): DTGVSQNPRHKITKRGQNVTFRCDPISEHNRLYWYRQTLGQGPEFLTYFQNEAQLEKSRLLSDRFSAERPKGSFSTLEIQRTEQGDSAMYLCASSLRTDEAFFGQGTRLTVV.

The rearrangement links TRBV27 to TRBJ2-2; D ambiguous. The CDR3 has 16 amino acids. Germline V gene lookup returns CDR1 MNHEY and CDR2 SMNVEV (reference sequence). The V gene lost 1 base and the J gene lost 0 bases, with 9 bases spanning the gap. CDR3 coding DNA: TGTGCCAGCAGTTTATACCTCAAAGCGAACACCGGGGAGCTGTTTTTT. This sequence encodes CASSLYLKANTGELFF.

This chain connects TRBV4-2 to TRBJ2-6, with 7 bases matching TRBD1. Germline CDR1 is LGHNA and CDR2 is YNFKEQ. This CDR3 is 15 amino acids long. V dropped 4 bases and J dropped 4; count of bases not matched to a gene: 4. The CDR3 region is CASSPQGEGANVLTF. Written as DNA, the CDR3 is TGTGCCAGCAGCCCCCAGGGGGAAGGGGCCAACGTCCTGACTTTC.

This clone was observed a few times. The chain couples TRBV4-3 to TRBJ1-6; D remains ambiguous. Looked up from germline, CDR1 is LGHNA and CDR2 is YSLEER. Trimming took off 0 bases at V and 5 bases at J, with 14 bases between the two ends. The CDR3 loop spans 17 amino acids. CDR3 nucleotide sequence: TGCGCCAGCAGCCAAGATCCTCCAGAGAGGGATAATTCACCCCTCCACTTT. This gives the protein CASSQDPPERDNSPLHF.

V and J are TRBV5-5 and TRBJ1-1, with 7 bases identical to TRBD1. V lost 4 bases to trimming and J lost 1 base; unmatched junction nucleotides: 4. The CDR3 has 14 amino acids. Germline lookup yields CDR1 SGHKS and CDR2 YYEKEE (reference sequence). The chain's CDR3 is CASSIQGKNTEAFF. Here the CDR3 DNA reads TGTGCCAGCAGCATACAGGGGAAGAACACTGAAGCTTTCTTT.

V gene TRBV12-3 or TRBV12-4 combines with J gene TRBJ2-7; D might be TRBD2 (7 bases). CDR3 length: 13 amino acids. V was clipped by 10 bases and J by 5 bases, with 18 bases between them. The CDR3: CATRGGRRNEQYF. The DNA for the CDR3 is TGTGCCACCCGCGGGGGCCGGCGTAACGAGCAGTACTTC.